The 22 T cell receptor beta chains given below trace back to one sample, sequenced in a study of blood T cells in healthy people across ages. PCR was performed a second time for about 7 to 12 cycles using a sample-barcoded 5' primer and a J-beta primer mix. From the 5' RACE reads, TCRdb called clonotypes with MiXCR, one entry per CDR3 protein. This table holds 700,000 to 950,000 distinct CDR3 sequences, 58% found once. Material: blood. These receptor sequences come from a man aged 30 to 39 in good health.

The CDR3 is CSISEQGGGYEQYF. Written as DNA, the CDR3 is TGCAGCATATCCGAGCAGGGAGGGGGGTACGAGCAGTACTTC. V is TRBV29-1 and J is TRBJ2-7; possible D gene TRBD2, 7 bases. Trimming left V 8 bases short and J 4 bases short, with 21 bases between. The CDR3 sequence is 14 residues long. Looked up from germline, CDR1 is SQVTM and CDR2 is ANQGSEA.

A single count supports this clonotype. CDR3 region: CASSQQNYIQYF. The CDR3 nucleotides are TGTGCCAGCAGCCAACAGAACTATATTCAGTACTTC. This chain joins TRBV3-1 and TRBJ2-4; D remains unclear. Trimming pared 2 bases from V and 10 bases from J, leaving 9 bases between. There are 12 residues in the CDR3. Germline CDR1 is LGHDT and CDR2 is YNNKEL (reference sequence). The full variable domain, rest sourced from reference TRBV3-1 and TRBJ2-4, is DTAVSQTPKYLVTQMGNDKSIKCEQNLGHDTMYWYKQDSKKFLKIMFSYNNKELIINETVPNRFSPKSPDKAHLNLHINSLELGDSAVYFCASSQQNYIQYFGAGTRLSVL.

The J gene is TRBJ2-3, the V gene TRBV6-5, with 8 bases lining up with TRBD2. Germline assignment: CDR1 MNHEY and CDR2 SVGAGI. This CDR3 is 18 amino acids long. V lost 2 bases and J lost 4; bases outside the gene matches: 14. The DNA of the CDR3 is TGTGCCAGCAGTTACCTCGGACTAGCTGGGTTGGGCGCAGATACGCAGTATTTT. This codes for CASSYLGLAGLGADTQYF.

CDR3 loop: CASSPAGLMNTEAFF. CDR3 DNA: TGCGCCAGCAGCCCGGCAGGACTCATGAACACTGAAGCTTTCTTT. The rearrangement joins TRBV5-1 to TRBJ1-1; D is unresolved. V was cut by 4 bases and J by 0 bases, with 13 bases left in between. Germline loops: CDR1 SGHRS, CDR2 YFSETQ. The CDR3 runs to 15 residues.

J is TRBJ1-5 and V is TRBV7-2, with D possibly TRBD1 on 6 matching bases. The CDR3 is 15 residues long. In germline, CDR1 is SGHTA, CDR2 FQGNSA. V lost 3 bases to trimming and J lost 5 bases, with 14 bases between them. CDR3 amino acids: CASSFETGRDQPQHF. The CDR3 bases are TGTGCCAGCAGCTTTGAAACAGGGAGGGATCAGCCCCAGCATTTT. The full variable domain, rest sourced from reference TRBV7-2 and TRBJ1-5, is GAGVSQSPSNKVTEKGKDVELRCDPISGHTALYWYRQSLGQGLEFLIYFQGNSAPDKSGLPSDRFSAERTGGSVSTLTIQRTQQEDSAVYLCASSFETGRDQPQHFGDGTRLSIL.

This clonotype came up a few times. The J gene is TRBJ2-7, the V gene TRBV20-1; 10 positions agree with TRBD1. CDR3 length: 18 residues. The junction had 16 bases not matched to a gene; V was cut back by 3 bases and J by 2 bases. From germline, CDR1 is DFQATT and CDR2 SNEGSKA (reference sequence). The CDR3 DNA reads as TGCAGTGCTAGCGGGGACAGGGGTCCCTTAAGCTCGACCTACGAGCAGTACTTC. Translated: CSASGDRGPLSSTYEQYF.

The V call is TRBV28, the J call TRBJ2-1; D not certain. Trimming left V 6 bases short and J 1 base short, with 13 bases between. Germline CDR1 is MDHEN and CDR2 is SYDVKM. This CDR3 comprises 15 residues. CDR3 sequence: CASSLQQWSYNEQFF. CDR3 nucleotides: TGTGCCAGCAGCCTTCAACAGTGGTCCTACAATGAGCAGTTCTTC.

This chain connects TRBV3-1 to TRBJ2-3; TRBD2 aligns across 11 bases. Losses at the gene ends were 4 bases for V and 3 bases for J; bases not matched to a gene: 6. This CDR3 has 16 amino acids. Germline V gene sequence: CDR1 LGHDT, CDR2 YNNKEL (reference sequence). The CDR3 protein is CASSLVAGGPTDTQYF. In DNA form, the CDR3 reads TGTGCCAGCAGCCTTGTAGCGGGAGGGCCGACAGATACGCAGTATTTT.

A remark on this clonotype: Mismatch with germline at one junction end may stem from a read error. The V call is TRBV5-1, the J call TRBJ2-6; D could derive from TRBD1 or TRBD2 (5 bases each). From germline, CDR1 is SGHRS and CDR2 YFSETQ. The CDR3 spans 15 residues. The DNA for the CDR3 is TGCGCCAGCAGCCCCCGGGGAGCTGGGGCCAACGCCCTGACTTTC. Its translation is CASSPRGAGANALTF.

The rearrangement uses TRBV10-3 and TRBJ1-2, with unresolved D. Germline CDR1 ENHRY, CDR2 SYGVKD. The CDR3 runs 14 residues. Trimming took off 2 bases at V and 12 bases at J, with 19 bases between the two ends. The CDR3 reads CAISEVSAAPVDTF. The CDR3 DNA is TGTGCCATCAGTGAGGTATCTGCGGCCCCGGTCGACACCTTC.

This clonotype was recorded a few times. This chain connects TRBV10-3 to TRBJ2-7; D might be TRBD1 (5 bases). Germline V gene data show CDR1 as ENHRY and CDR2 as SYGVKD. The V gene lost 8 bases and the J gene lost 0 bases, with 11 bases spanning the gap. The CDR3 extends over 13 amino acids. The CDR3 DNA is TGTGCCATCGCTACAGGAGACTCCTACGAGCAGTACTTC. Protein product: CAIATGDSYEQYF.

This clonotype was detected a few times. The V and J genes are TRBV6-1 and TRBJ1-2; D gene ambiguous. Trimming took off 6 bases at V and 4 bases at J, with 12 bases between the two ends. CDR1 is MNHNS and CDR2 is SASEGT in the germline V gene. This CDR3 is built from 13 residues. DNA of the CDR3: TGTGCCAGCAGGGAAACGGCCAGCTATGGCTACACCTTC. Protein: CASRETASYGYTF.

V usage is TRBV6-2 or TRBV6-3 and J usage is TRBJ2-4; D call uncertain. The assigned J gene may be wrong: the sequence end matches TRBJ2-7 better. There are 12 residues in the CDR3. Germline V gives CDR1 MNHEY, CDR2 SVGEGT. CDR3: CASSYRANEQYF. As DNA, the CDR3 is TGTGCCAGCAGTTACAGGGCTAACGAGCAGTACTTC.

The DNA for the CDR3 is TGTGCCAGCAGCCCCTTCGGCACAGGGGGCAACTATGGCTACACCTTC. This translates into CASSPFGTGGNYGYTF. The chain recombines TRBV14 with TRBJ1-2, with 9 bases fitting TRBD1. This CDR3 has 16 amino acids. Trimming cost V 4 bases and J 2 bases; bases outside gene matches: 8. Looked up from germline, CDR1 is SGHDN and CDR2 is FVKESK.

This clonotype occurred a few times. The rearrangement joins TRBV18 to TRBJ2-3; a possible D gene is TRBD2 (5 bases). CDR3 length equals 15 residues. Germline V gene sequence: CDR1 KGHSH, CDR2 LQKENI. V lost 3 bases to trimming and J lost 2 bases, with 12 bases between them. DNA of the CDR3: TGTGCCAGCTCACCTCGGCAGGACTTCACAGATACGCAGTATTTT. It is translated as CASSPRQDFTDTQYF.

The V call is TRBV20-1, the J call TRBJ2-3, with D hard to call. This CDR3 has 16 residues. V gave up 3 bases and J gave up 2 bases, with 18 bases separating them. The germline CDR1 and CDR2 sequences are DFQATT and SNEGSKA (reference sequence). CDR3 in DNA: TGCAGTGCTAGTTTGCGATCCCCGAGCTTCACAGATACGCAGTATTTT. It yields the protein CSASLRSPSFTDTQYF.

The V gene is TRBV20-1, the J gene TRBJ2-5; the D is unclear. This CDR3 contains 13 residues. With 6 bases removed from V and 1 base from J, the gap between germline ends came to 12 bases. Germline V gives CDR1 DFQATT, CDR2 SNEGSKA (reference sequence). The CDR3 bases are TGCAGTGCCAGTGGGGTTGTCCAAGAGACCCAGTACTTC. It yields the protein CSASGVVQETQYF.

The genes are TRBV7-9 and TRBJ1-5; tentative D call: TRBD1 (5 bases). Germline CDR1 SEHNR, CDR2 FQNEAQ (reference sequence). The CDR3 contains 11 residues. With 10 bases removed from V and 6 bases from J, the gap between germline ends came to 10 bases. CDR3: CAKRGFQPQHF. As DNA, the CDR3 is TGTGCCAAGCGGGGGTTTCAGCCCCAGCATTTT.

The V gene is TRBV9, the J gene TRBJ2-5; D remains unclear. V was trimmed by 2 bases and J by 10 bases, leaving 12 bases between them. Germline V gives CDR1 SGDLS, CDR2 YYNGEE. The CDR3 has 12 amino acids. The CDR3 DNA sequence: TGTGCCAGCAGCGTGGTTTGGTCTTGCCAGTACTTC. This translates into CASSVVWSCQYF.

The chain combines TRBV7-2 with TRBJ2-1, with 12 bases fitting TRBD2. The CDR3 is 19 residues long. The V segment lost 5 bases and the J segment 4 bases; nucleotides outside the gene matches: 15. CDR1 and CDR2 from the germline V gene are SGHTA and FQGNSA. The CDR3, as DNA: TGTGCCAGCAGCCGGAGGGGACTAGCGGGCAGGGGCCCTTACAATGAGCAGTTCTTC. Amino acid sequence: CASSRRGLAGRGPYNEQFF.

This clonotype was seen only a few times. V and J are TRBV5-1 and TRBJ1-2; 8 bases align to TRBD1. Germline values: CDR1 SGHRS, CDR2 YFSETQ. The CDR3 contains 13 residues. The V and J ends lost 1 base and 7 bases, in that order; junction bases with no gene match: 3. CDR3 protein: CASSLQGARGYTF. DNA of the CDR3: TGCGCCAGCAGCTTGCAGGGGGCACGTGGCTACACCTTC.

The V gene is TRBV20-1, the J gene TRBJ1-5; D remains unclear. Germline V gene lookup returns CDR1 DFQATT and CDR2 SNEGSKA (reference sequence). V was clipped by 4 bases and J by 0 bases, with 7 bases between them. CDR3 length: 13 amino acids. CDR3 DNA sequence: TGCAGTGCTAAGGCAGGTAGCAATCAGCCCCAGCATTTT. Residues: CSAKAGSNQPQHF.